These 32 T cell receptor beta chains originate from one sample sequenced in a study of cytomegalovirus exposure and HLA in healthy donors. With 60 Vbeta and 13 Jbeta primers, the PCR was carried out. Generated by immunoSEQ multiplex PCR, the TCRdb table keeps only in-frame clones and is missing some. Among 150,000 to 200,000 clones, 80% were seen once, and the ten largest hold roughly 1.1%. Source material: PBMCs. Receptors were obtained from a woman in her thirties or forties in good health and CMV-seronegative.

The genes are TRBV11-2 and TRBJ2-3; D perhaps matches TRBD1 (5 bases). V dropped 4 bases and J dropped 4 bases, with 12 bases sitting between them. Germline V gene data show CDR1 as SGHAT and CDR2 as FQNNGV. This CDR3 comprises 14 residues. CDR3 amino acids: CASSSQGRADTQYF. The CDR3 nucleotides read TGTGCCAGCAGCTCCCAGGGTAGGGCAGATACGCAGTATTTT.

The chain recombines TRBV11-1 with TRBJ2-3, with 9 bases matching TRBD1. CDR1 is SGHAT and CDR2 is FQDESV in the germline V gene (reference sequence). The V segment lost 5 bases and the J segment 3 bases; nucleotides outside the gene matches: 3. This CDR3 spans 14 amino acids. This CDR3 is CASSRGQGTDTQYF. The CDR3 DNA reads TGTGCCAGCAGCCGCGGACAGGGGACAGATACGCAGTATTTT.

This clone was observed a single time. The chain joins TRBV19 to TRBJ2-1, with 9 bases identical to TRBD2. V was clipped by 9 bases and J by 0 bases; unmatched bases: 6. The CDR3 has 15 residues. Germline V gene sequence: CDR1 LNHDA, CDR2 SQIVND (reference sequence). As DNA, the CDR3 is TGTGCCAGCCTCTCTAGCGGGAACTCCTACAATGAGCAGTTCTTC. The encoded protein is CASLSSGNSYNEQFF.

The CDR3 nucleotides read TGTGCTAGCAGCTTAGCGAAAGGGGTAAACGAGCAGTACGTC. Encoded protein: CASSLAKGVNEQYV. V and J are TRBV7-7 and TRBJ2-7; D is tentatively TRBD1 or TRBD2 (5 bases each). This CDR3 region has 14 residues. Germline CDR1 reads SSHAT; CDR2 reads FNYEAQ (reference sequence).

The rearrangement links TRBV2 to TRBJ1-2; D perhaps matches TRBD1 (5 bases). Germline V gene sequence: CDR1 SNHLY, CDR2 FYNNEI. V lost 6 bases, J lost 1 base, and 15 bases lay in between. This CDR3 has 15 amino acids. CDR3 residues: CASRPRERGNYGYTF. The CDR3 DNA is TGTGCCAGCAGACCGCGGGAGAGGGGTAACTATGGCTACACCTTC.

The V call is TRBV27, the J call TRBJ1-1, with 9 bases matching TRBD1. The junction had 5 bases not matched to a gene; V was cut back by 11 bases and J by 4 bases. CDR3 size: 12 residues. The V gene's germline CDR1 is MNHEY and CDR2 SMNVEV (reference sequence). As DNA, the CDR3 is TGTGCCGCTGGGACAGGGCTCACTGAAGCTTTCTTT. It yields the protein CAAGTGLTEAFF.

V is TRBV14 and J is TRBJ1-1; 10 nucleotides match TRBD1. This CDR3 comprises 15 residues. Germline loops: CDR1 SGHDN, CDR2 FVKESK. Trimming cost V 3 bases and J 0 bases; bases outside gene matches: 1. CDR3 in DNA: TGTGCCAGCAGCCATGGGACAGGGGTGAACACTGAAGCTTTCTTT. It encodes CASSHGTGVNTEAFF.

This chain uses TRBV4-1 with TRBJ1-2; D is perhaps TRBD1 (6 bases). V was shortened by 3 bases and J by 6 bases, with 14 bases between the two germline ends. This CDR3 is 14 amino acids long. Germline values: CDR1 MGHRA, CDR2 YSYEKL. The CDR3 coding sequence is TGCGCCAGCAGCCACCTATACAGGGCAAATGGCTACACCTTC. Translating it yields CASSHLYRANGYTF.

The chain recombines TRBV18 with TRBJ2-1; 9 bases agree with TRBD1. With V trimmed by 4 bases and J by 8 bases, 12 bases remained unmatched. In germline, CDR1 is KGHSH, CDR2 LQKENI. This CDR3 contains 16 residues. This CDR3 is CASSLPGGTGTHEQFF. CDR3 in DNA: TGTGCCAGCTCACTGCCCGGTGGGACAGGGACTCATGAGCAGTTCTTC. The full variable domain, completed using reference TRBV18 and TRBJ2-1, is NAGVMQNPRHLVRRRGQEARLRCSPMKGHSHVYWYRQLPEEGLKFMVYLQKENIIDESGMPKERFSAEFPKEGPSILRIQQVVRGDSAAYFCASSLPGGTGTHEQFFGPGTRLTVL.

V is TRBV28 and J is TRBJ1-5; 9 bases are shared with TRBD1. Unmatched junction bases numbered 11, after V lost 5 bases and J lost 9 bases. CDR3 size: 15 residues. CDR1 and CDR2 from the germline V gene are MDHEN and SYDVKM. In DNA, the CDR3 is TGTGCCAGCAGTCCGGGACAGGGTTTCTCGGGGCCCCAGCATTTT. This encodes CASSPGQGFSGPQHF.

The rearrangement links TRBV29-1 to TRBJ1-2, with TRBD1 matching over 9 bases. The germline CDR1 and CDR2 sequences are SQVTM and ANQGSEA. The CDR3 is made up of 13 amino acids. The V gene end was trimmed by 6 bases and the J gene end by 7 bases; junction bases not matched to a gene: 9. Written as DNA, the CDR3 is TGCAGCGTCCCGGGACAGGGCCCCTTTGGCTACACCTTC. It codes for CSVPGQGPFGYTF.

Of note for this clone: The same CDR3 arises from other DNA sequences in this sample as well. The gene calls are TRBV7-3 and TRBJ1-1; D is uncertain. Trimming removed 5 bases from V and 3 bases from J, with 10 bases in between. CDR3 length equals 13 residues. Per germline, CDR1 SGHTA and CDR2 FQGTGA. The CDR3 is CASSTQADTEAFF. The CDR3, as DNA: TGTGCCAGCAGCACGCAGGCAGACACTGAAGCTTTCTTT.

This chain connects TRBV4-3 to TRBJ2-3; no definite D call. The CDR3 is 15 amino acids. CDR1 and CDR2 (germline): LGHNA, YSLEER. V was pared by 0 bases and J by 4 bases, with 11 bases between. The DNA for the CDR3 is TGCGCCAGCAGCCAAGAAAGCAGGATGTCAGATACGCAGTATTTT. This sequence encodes CASSQESRMSDTQYF.

The CDR3, as DNA: TGTGCCAGCAGCTCCCCCTACGGGTCTGGGGCCAACGTCCTGACTTTC. Translating it yields CASSSPYGSGANVLTF. This chain joins TRBV7-2 and TRBJ2-6; D gene uncertain. Germline values: CDR1 SGHTA, CDR2 FQGNSA. Trimming pared 4 bases from V and 1 base from J, leaving 11 bases between. The CDR3 loop spans 16 amino acids.

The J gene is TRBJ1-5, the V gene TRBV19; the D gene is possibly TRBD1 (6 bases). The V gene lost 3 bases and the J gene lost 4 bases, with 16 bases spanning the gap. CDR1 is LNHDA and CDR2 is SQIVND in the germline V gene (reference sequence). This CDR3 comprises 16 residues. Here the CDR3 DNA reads TGTGCCAGTAGTATTAGGGGGACACGATTAAATCAGCCCCAGCATTTT. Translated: CASSIRGTRLNQPQHF.

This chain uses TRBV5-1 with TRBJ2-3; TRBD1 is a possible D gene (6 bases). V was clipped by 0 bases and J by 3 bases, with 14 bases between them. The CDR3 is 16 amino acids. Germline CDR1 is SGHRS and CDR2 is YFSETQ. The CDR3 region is CASSLGSRGITDTQYF. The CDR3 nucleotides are TGCGCCAGCAGCTTGGGTAGCAGGGGCATTACAGATACGCAGTATTTT. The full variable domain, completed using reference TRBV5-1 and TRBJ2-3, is KAGVTQTPRYLIKTRGQQVTLSCSPISGHRSVSWYQQTPGQGLQFLFEYFSETQRNKGNFPGRFSGRQFSNSRSEMNVSTLELGDSALYLCASSLGSRGITDTQYFGPGTRLTVL.

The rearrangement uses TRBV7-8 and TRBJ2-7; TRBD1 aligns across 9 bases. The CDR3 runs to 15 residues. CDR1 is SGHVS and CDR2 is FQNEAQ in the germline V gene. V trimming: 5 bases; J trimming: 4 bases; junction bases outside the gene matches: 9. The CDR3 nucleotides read TGTGCCAGCAGCGGGGGACAGGGCAAAAATTACGAGCAGTACTTC. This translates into CASSGGQGKNYEQYF.

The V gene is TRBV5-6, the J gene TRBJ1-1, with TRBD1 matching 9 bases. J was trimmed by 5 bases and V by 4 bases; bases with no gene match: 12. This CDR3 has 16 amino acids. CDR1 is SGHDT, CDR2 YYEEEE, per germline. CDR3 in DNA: TGTGCCAGCAGCGGGGACAGGGCTGTGATAATGACTGAAGCTTTCTTT. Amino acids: CASSGDRAVIMTEAFF.

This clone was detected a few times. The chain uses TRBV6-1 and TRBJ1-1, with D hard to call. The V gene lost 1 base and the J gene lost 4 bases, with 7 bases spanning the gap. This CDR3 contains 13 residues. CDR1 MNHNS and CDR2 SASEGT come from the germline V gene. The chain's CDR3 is CASSEVSGTEAFF. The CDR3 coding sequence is TGTGCCAGCAGTGAAGTTTCGGGCACTGAAGCTTTCTTT.

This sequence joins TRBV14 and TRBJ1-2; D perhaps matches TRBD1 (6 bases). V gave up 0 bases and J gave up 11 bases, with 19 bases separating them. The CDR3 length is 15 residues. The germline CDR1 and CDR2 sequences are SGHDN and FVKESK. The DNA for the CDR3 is TGTGCCAGCAGCCAAGATCTAGGGGACACATCAAGATACACCTTC. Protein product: CASSQDLGDTSRYTF.

For the CDR3, the DNA is TGTGCCAGCAGCCAAGATCCGGGGGAGACCCAGTACTTC. Its translation is CASSQDPGETQYF. The genes are TRBV4-2 and TRBJ2-5; tentative D call: TRBD2 (5 bases). The CDR3 has 13 residues. Germline V gene sequence: CDR1 LGHNA, CDR2 YNFKEQ. V was shortened by 0 bases and J by 5 bases, with 7 bases between the two germline ends.

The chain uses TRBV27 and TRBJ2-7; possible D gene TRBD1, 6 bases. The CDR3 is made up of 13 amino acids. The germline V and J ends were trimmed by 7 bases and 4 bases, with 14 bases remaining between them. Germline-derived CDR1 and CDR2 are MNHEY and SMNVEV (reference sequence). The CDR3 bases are TGTGCCAGCAAGGCCCAGGGGTCTTACGAGCAGTACTTC. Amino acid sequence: CASKAQGSYEQYF.

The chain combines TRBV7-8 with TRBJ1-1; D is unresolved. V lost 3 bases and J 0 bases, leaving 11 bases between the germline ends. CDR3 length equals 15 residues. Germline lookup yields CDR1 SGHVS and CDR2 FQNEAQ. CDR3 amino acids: CASSFETGLNTEAFF. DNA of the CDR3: TGTGCCAGCAGCTTTGAGACGGGGTTGAACACTGAAGCTTTCTTT.

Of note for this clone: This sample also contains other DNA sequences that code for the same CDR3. The CDR3 region is CASSGRGNTGELFF. The DNA of the CDR3 is TGTGCCAGCAGCGGAAGAGGGAACACCGGGGAGCTGTTTTTT. The V and J genes are TRBV9 and TRBJ2-2; the D is unclear. The CDR3 runs 14 residues. V lost 3 bases and J lost 1, with 7 bases in between. Looked up from germline, CDR1 is SGDLS and CDR2 is YYNGEE.

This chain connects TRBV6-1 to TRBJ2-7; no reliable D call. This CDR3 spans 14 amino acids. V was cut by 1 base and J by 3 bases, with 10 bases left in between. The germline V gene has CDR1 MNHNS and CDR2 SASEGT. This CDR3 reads CASSEGRSNYEQYV. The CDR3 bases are TGTGCCAGCAGTGAAGGCAGAAGCAACTACGAGCAGTACGTC.

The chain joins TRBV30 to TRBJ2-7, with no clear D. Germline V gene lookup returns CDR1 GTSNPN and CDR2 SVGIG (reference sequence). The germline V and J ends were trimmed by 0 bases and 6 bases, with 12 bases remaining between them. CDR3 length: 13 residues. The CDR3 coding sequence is TGTGCCTGGAGTGTAAGGAGTGGCGGCGAGCAGTACTTC. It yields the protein CAWSVRSGGEQYF.

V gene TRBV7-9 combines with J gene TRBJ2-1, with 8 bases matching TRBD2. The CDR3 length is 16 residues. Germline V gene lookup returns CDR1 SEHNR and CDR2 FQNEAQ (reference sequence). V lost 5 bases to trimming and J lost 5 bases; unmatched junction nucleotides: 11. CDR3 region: CASSLREGGGHNEQFF. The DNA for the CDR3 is TGTGCCAGCAGCCTACGGGAGGGCGGTGGCCACAATGAGCAGTTCTTC.

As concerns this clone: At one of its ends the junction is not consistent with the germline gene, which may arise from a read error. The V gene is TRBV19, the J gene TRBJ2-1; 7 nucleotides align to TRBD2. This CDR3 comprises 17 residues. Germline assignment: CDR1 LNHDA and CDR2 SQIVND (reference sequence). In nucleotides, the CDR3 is TGTGCCAGTACCCCCCGGGACTACCCCGCGGGCTACATTGAGCAGTTCTTC. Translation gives CASTPRDYPAGYIEQFF. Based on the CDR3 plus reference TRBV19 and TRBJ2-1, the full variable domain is DGGITQSPKYLFRKEGQNVTLSCEQNLNHDAMYWYRQDPGQGLRLIYYSQIVNDFQKGDIAEGYSVSREKKESFPLTVTSAQKNPTAFYLCASTPRDYPAGYIEQFFGPGTRLTVL.

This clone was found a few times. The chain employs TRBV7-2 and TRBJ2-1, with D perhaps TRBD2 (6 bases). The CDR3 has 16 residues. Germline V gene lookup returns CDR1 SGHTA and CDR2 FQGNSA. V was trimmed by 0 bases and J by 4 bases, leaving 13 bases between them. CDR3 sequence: CASSLAIGGRYNEQFF. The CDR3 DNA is TGTGCCAGCAGCTTAGCGATAGGAGGGCGGTACAATGAGCAGTTCTTC.

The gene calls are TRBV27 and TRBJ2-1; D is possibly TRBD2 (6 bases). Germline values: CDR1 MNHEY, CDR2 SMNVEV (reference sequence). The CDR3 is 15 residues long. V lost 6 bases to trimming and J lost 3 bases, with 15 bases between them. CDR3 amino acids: CASSPGVSGYNEQFF. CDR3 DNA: TGTGCCAGCAGCCCTGGAGTTAGCGGCTACAATGAGCAGTTCTTC.

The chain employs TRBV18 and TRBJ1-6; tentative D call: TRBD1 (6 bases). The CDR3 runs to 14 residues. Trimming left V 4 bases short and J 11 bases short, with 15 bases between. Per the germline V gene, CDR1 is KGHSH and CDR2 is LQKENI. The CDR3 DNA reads TGTGCCAGCTCACGACTGGACAGCCGTACACCCCTCCACTTT. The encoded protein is CASSRLDSRTPLHF.

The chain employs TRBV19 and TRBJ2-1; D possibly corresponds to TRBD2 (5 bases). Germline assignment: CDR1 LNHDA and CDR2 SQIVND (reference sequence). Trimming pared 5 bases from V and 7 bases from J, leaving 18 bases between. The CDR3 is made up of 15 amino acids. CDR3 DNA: TGTGCCAGTAGTTCCGAGTATAGACTACCTAATGAGCAGTTCTTC. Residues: CASSSEYRLPNEQFF.